This entry lists 24 T cell receptor beta chains sequenced from one sample in a study of T cell responses to AZD1222 COVID-19 vaccine. Generated by immunoSEQ multiplex PCR, the TCRdb table keeps only in-frame clones and is missing some. This table holds approximately 91,000 clones, approximately 91% found once. This specimen consisted of peripheral blood, obtained on day 0 of AZD1222 vaccination. Receptors originate from an adult in good health.

This rearrangement joins TRBV28 to TRBJ1-1; a weak D match, TRBD1 (5 bases). This CDR3 region has 15 residues. CDR1 and CDR2 (germline): MDHEN, SYDVKM. Trimming shortened V by 7 bases and J by 0 bases, and 15 bases separated the two germline ends. CDR3: CASNNPRVMNTEAFF. The CDR3 DNA reads TGTGCCAGCAACAACCCCAGGGTAATGAACACTGAAGCTTTCTTT.

V and J are TRBV5-5 and TRBJ2-7, with D perhaps assigned TRBD1 or TRBD2 (5 bases each). The CDR3 totals 14 residues. The germline gives CDR1 SGHKS, CDR2 YYEKEE (reference sequence). V was shortened by 3 bases and J by 0 bases, with 10 bases between the two germline ends. CDR3 region: CASSSGANSYEQYF. CDR3 nucleotide sequence: TGTGCCAGCAGCTCCGGGGCTAACTCCTACGAGCAGTACTTC.

V is TRBV7-9 and J is TRBJ1-2; 7 bases align to TRBD1. With 2 bases clipped from V and 2 bases from J, the junction kept 5 bases outside the gene matches. The CDR3 is 15 amino acids. Germline V gives CDR1 SEHNR, CDR2 FQNEAQ (reference sequence). The CDR3 sequence is CASSLSTGANYGYTF. The CDR3 bases are TGTGCCAGCAGCTTATCTACAGGGGCGAACTATGGCTACACCTTC.

The chain carries TRBV5-1 and TRBJ2-7, with D maybe TRBD1 (6 bases). Germline lookup yields CDR1 SGHRS and CDR2 YFSETQ. The CDR3 contains 14 residues. The V gene lost 1 base and the J gene lost 3 bases, with 11 bases spanning the gap. The CDR3 bases are TGCGCCAGCAGCTTGATGACAGGTAGCTACGAGCAGTACTTC. Residues: CASSLMTGSYEQYF.

CDR3 bases: TGCGCCAGCAGCTTGGGGGACAGGACCCAAGAGACCCAGTACTTC. Amino acid sequence: CASSLGDRTQETQYF. The chain is built from TRBV5-1 and TRBJ2-5; 8 nucleotides agree with TRBD1. CDR3 length equals 15 residues. The germline gives CDR1 SGHRS, CDR2 YFSETQ. J lost 1 base, V lost 0 bases, and 2 bases had no gene match.

This chain's CDR3 is CASSLEAGSGANVLTF. DNA of the CDR3: TGTGCCAGCAGCTTAGAGGCAGGGTCTGGGGCCAACGTCCTGACTTTC. The genes are TRBV7-9 and TRBJ2-6; possibly TRBD1 for D (5 bases). With 1 base removed from V and 1 base from J, the gap between germline ends came to 8 bases. Germline CDR1 and CDR2: SEHNR and FQNEAQ (reference sequence). The CDR3 covers 16 residues.

The rearrangement joins TRBV7-2 to TRBJ2-2; TRBD1 matches 9 bases. Germline CDR1 reads SGHTA; CDR2 reads FQGNSA. CDR3 length: 15 residues. V gave up 5 bases and J gave up 5 bases; unmatched junction bases: 6. CDR3 DNA: TGTGCCAGCAGCGCTGGGACAGGGCGAACCGGGGAGCTGTTTTTT. Amino acid sequence: CASSAGTGRTGELFF.

This clone was seen just once. The chain uses TRBV29-1 and TRBJ1-1; TRBD1 aligns across 7 bases. This CDR3 is 15 amino acids long. Trimming removed 3 bases from V and 1 base from J; junction bases left unmatched: 8. CDR1 is SQVTM, CDR2 ANQGSEA, per germline. In DNA form, the CDR3 reads TGCAGCGTTGACGTAAGGGGGCTCGAGAACACTGAAGCTTTCTTT. It is translated as CSVDVRGLENTEAFF.

CDR3 DNA sequence: TGCGCCAGCAGCCCCGGACAGGGGAGGTTCGCTGAAGCTTTCTTT. This sequence encodes CASSPGQGRFAEAFF. The rearrangement links TRBV10-1 to TRBJ1-1; 9 nucleotides line up with TRBD1. The length of the CDR3 is 15 residues. In germline, CDR1 is WNHNN, CDR2 SYGVQD (reference sequence). V lost 6 bases and J lost 6; bases outside the gene matches: 11.

V and J are TRBV4-2 and TRBJ2-7; 10 bases map to TRBD2. Losses at the gene ends were 3 bases for V and 4 bases for J; bases not matched to a gene: 9. Germline V gives CDR1 LGHNA, CDR2 YNFKEQ. The CDR3 consists of 16 residues. The DNA for the CDR3 is TGTGCCAGCAGCCAGGCCAGCGGGGGGGCGGGGTACGAGCAGTACTTC. Its translation: CASSQASGGAGYEQYF.

The chain carries TRBV13 and TRBJ1-3, with D tentatively TRBD1 (5 bases). Per germline, CDR1 PRHDT and CDR2 FYEKMQ (reference sequence). Trimming took 5 bases from V and 0 from J, leaving 17 bases between them. The CDR3 totals 17 residues. The CDR3 spells CASSQRGGRFSGNTIYF. CDR3 coding DNA: TGTGCCAGCAGCCAAAGGGGAGGGAGATTCTCTGGAAACACCATATATTTT.

The gene calls are TRBV6-5 and TRBJ2-1; TRBD1 might be the D (5 bases). The CDR3 runs to 16 residues. V was trimmed by 4 bases and J by 5 bases, leaving 18 bases between them. From germline, CDR1 is MNHEY and CDR2 SVGAGI. As DNA, the CDR3 is TGTGCCAGCAGTTTCAATTCCCCCGACAGAAACAATGAGCAGTTCTTC. Translated, it gives CASSFNSPDRNNEQFF.

The chain couples TRBV10-1 to TRBJ2-5, with TRBD2 identical over 7 bases. Losses at the gene ends were 0 bases for V and 4 bases for J; bases not matched to a gene: 8. Germline V lookup: CDR1 WNHNN, CDR2 SYGVQD (reference sequence). This CDR3 is 16 amino acids long. CDR3 sequence (DNA): TGCGCCAGCAGTGAGTCGAAGCGGGGACTAAGAGAGACCCAGTACTTC. Protein: CASSESKRGLRETQYF.

The V gene is TRBV4-1, the J gene TRBJ2-7; no firm D call. This CDR3 is built from 16 residues. V was shortened by 4 bases and J by 1 base, with 17 bases between the two germline ends. CDR1 and CDR2 from the germline V gene are MGHRA and YSYEKL. Here the CDR3 reads CASSPSVAGLSYEQYF. CDR3 sequence (DNA): TGCGCCAGCAGCCCGAGTGTGGCAGGTTTGTCCTACGAGCAGTACTTC.

This chain connects TRBV10-2 to TRBJ1-1; D may be TRBD1 (5 bases). The CDR3 is 15 amino acids. CDR1 and CDR2 (germline): WSHSY, SAAADI. V lost 3 bases to trimming and J lost 0 bases, with 11 bases between them. The CDR3 nucleotides read TGCGCCAGCAGTGACACAGGTAGTATGAACACTGAAGCTTTCTTT. The encoded protein is CASSDTGSMNTEAFF.

V gene TRBV27 combines with J gene TRBJ2-7, with TRBD1 matching 10 bases. The CDR3 is 16 amino acids. Germline CDR1 and CDR2: MNHEY and SMNVEV (reference sequence). V was pared by 3 bases and J by 5 bases, with 10 bases of the junction left unmatched. CDR3: CASSFQRQGAVNEQYF. CDR3 nucleotide sequence: TGTGCCAGCAGTTTCCAGAGACAGGGGGCGGTTAACGAGCAGTACTTC.

Comment on this clone: Other DNA sequences within the sample encode an identical CDR3. This chain uses TRBV5-1 with TRBJ2-7; perhaps TRBD1 as D (6 bases). Germline V gene sequence: CDR1 SGHRS, CDR2 YFSETQ. This CDR3 has 15 residues. V lost 2 bases to trimming and J lost 3 bases, with 15 bases between them. The CDR3 region has the DNA TGCGCCAGCAGCTTAATAACCGGGACAAGCTACGAGCAGTACTTC. This codes for CASSLITGTSYEQYF. The full variable domain, completed using reference TRBV5-1 and TRBJ2-7, is KAGVTQTPRYLIKTRGQQVTLSCSPISGHRSVSWYQQTPGQGLQFLFEYFSETQRNKGNFPGRFSGRQFSNSRSEMNVSTLELGDSALYLCASSLITGTSYEQYFGPGTRLTVT.

This clone showed up just once. The rearrangement joins TRBV27 to TRBJ2-7; the match to TRBD1 covers 7 bases. This CDR3 has 14 amino acids. Per the germline V gene, CDR1 is MNHEY and CDR2 is SMNVEV (reference sequence). V lost 9 bases to trimming and J lost 1 base; unmatched junction nucleotides: 9. The CDR3 spells CASKVGQASYEQYF. The DNA of the CDR3 is TGTGCCAGTAAAGTTGGACAGGCTTCCTACGAGCAGTACTTC.

The chain employs TRBV28 and TRBJ2-7; the D gene could be TRBD1 or TRBD2 (5 bases each). V lost 6 bases, J lost 2 bases, and 14 bases lay in between. The CDR3 runs 14 residues. Germline values: CDR1 MDHEN, CDR2 SYDVKM. Here the CDR3 reads CASSPRGETYEQYF. DNA for the CDR3: TGTGCCAGCAGCCCGAGGGGCGAGACCTACGAGCAGTACTTC.

The rearrangement joins TRBV19 to TRBJ1-1, with D uncertain. Trimming removed 4 bases from V and 2 bases from J, with 8 bases in between. Germline-derived CDR1 and CDR2 are LNHDA and SQIVND (reference sequence). This CDR3 spans 13 amino acids. In DNA form, the CDR3 reads TGTGCCAGTAGTAAACCGGTAAACACTGAAGCTTTCTTT. This encodes CASSKPVNTEAFF.

This chain connects TRBV28 to TRBJ2-3; TRBD1 agrees at 9 bases. This CDR3 has 15 amino acids. The junction had 1 base not matched to a gene; V was cut back by 2 bases and J by 1 base. Germline V gene data show CDR1 as MDHEN and CDR2 as SYDVKM. CDR3 DNA sequence: TGTGCCAGCAGTTTAGGGACAGGGCGCACAGATACGCAGTATTTT. This sequence encodes CASSLGTGRTDTQYF. The whole variable domain, filled in from reference TRBV28 and TRBJ2-3, reads DVKVTQSSRYLVKRTGEKVFLECVQDMDHENMFWYRQDPGLGLRLIYFSYDVKMKEKGDIPEGYSVSREKKERFSLILESASTNQTSMYLCASSLGTGRTDTQYFGPGTRLTVL.

The chain employs TRBV7-3 and TRBJ1-3; D is unresolved. CDR3 length equals 14 residues. The V end lost 5 bases, the J end lost 0 bases, and 8 bases lay between the germline ends. Per germline, CDR1 SGHTA and CDR2 FQGTGA. This CDR3 is CASSPTNSGNTIYF. As DNA, the CDR3 is TGTGCCAGCAGCCCCACAAACTCTGGAAACACCATATATTTT.

This chain joins TRBV6-5 and TRBJ2-7; TRBD2 might be the D (6 bases). The CDR3 covers 13 residues. CDR1 and CDR2 from the germline V gene are MNHEY and SVGAGI. V was shortened by 8 bases and J by 4 bases, with 15 bases between the two germline ends. CDR3 coding DNA: TGTGCCAGCTCGCGGGGCGTCGAGTACGAGCAGTACTTC. Translated: CASSRGVEYEQYF.

This sequence joins TRBV2 and TRBJ2-5; D is possibly TRBD1 or TRBD2 (5 bases each). The ends were cut back, 5 bases at V and 1 base at J, with 8 bases in the middle. The CDR3 has 13 residues. Germline values: CDR1 SNHLY, CDR2 FYNNEI. The CDR3: CASSRDGQETQYF. The DNA of the CDR3 is TGTGCCAGCAGTAGGGACGGCCAAGAGACCCAGTACTTC.